These T cell receptor beta chains were read from a single sample in a study of blood T cell repertoires in COVID-19. Method: immunoSEQ multiplex PCR; TCRdb's copy keeps in-frame clones and lacks some. The sample has about 400,000 clones; roughly 86% are singletons. Sequenced: peripheral blood. The source of these receptors is a human donor in a cohort sampled during active COVID-19. CDR3s include the opening cysteine and the closing phenylalanine or tryptophan. D genes are given only for firm matches. Part of the rows lack a size; the others show once, few, many or a class for expanded clones.

V gene	D gene	J gene	clone size	CDR3 protein	CDR3 DNA
TRBV11-1	.	TRBJ1-6	.	CASSRTGNNSPLHF	TGTGCCAGCAGCCGGACTGGGAATAATTCACCCCTCCACTTT
TRBV7-2	TRBD2	TRBJ2-7	.	CASSRLAALYYEQYF	TGTGCCAGCAGCAGACTAGCGGCCTTATACTACGAGCAGTACTTC
TRBV6-6	TRBD2	TRBJ2-5	.	CASRLTSGIGETQYF	TGTGCCAGCAGGCTTACTAGCGGGATAGGAGAGACCCAGTACTTC
TRBV5-5	.	TRBJ1-2	.	CASSLAVAGDGYTF	TGTGCCAGCAGCTTGGCCGTCGCAGGGGATGGCTACACCTTC
TRBV7-8	TRBD1	TRBJ2-1	.	CASSPRQGSFEQFF	TGTGCCAGCAGCCCGCGACAGGGTTCCTTTGAGCAGTTCTTC
TRBV7-3	TRBD2	TRBJ2-3	.	CASSLNYQSSGSTDTQYF	TGTGCCAGCAGCTTAAATTATCAGTCTAGCGGGAGCACAGATACGCAGTATTTT
TRBV19	TRBD1	TRBJ1-4	.	CASSSRGQGEEKLFF	TGTGCCAGTAGTTCACGGGGACAGGGCGAAGAAAAACTGTTTTTT
TRBV7-3	TRBD2	TRBJ2-1	.	CASSPRLAGGPFDEQFF	TGTGCCAGCAGTCCCCGACTAGCGGGAGGGCCGTTTGATGAGCAGTTCTTC
TRBV28	.	TRBJ2-7	.	CASSFYGYEQYF	TGTGCCAGCAGTTTTTACGGCTACGAGCAGTACTTC
TRBV2	TRBD1	TRBJ1-6	.	CASNAGQNNSPLHF	TGTGCCAGCAACGCGGGACAGAATAATTCACCCCTCCACTTT
TRBV5-1	TRBD2	TRBJ2-1	.	CASSRRRGGGASYNEQFF	TGCGCCAGCAGCCGGAGGAGAGGCGGGGGGGCTTCCTACAATGAGCAGTTCTTC
TRBV6-5	.	TRBJ2-7	.	CASTRGYEQYF	TGTGCCAGCACGAGGGGGTACGAGCAGTACTTC
TRBV6-1	.	TRBJ2-6	.	CASSEQTGANVLTF	TGTGCCAGCAGTGAACAGACTGGGGCCAACGTCCTGACTTTC
TRBV11-2	.	TRBJ2-7	.	CASSTYEQYF	TGTGCCAGCAGTACCTACGAGCAGTACTTC
TRBV4-2	TRBD2	TRBJ2-1	.	CASSPLGRGSTNEQFF	TGTGCCAGCAGCCCCCTGGGGCGGGGGAGCACAAATGAGCAGTTCTTC
TRBV7-8	TRBD1	TRBJ2-7	.	CASSVVQGTIYEQYF	TGTGCCAGCAGCGTAGTACAGGGGACGATCTACGAGCAGTACTTC
TRBV24-1	TRBD1	TRBJ1-2	.	CATSDTGGAKGYTF	TGTGCCACCAGTGATACAGGGGGCGCAAAGGGCTACACCTTC
TRBV24-1	.	TRBJ2-7	.	CATLNFAAPWRGSSHEQYF	TGTGCCACCCTAAACTTCGCTGCGCCGTGGCGCGGTTCATCACACGAGCAGTACTTC
TRBV9	.	TRBJ1-3	once	CASSVAPGGNTIYF	TGTGCCAGCAGCGTAGCCCCGGGGGGGAACACCATATATTTT
TRBV5-1	.	TRBJ1-1	.	CASSLQLSTEAFF	TGCGCCAGCAGCTTGCAACTATCTACTGAAGCTTTCTTT
TRBV30	TRBD1	TRBJ1-5	.	CAWSGPSGGTQHF	TGTGCCTGGAGTGGACCGTCAGGGGGAACCCAGCATTTT
TRBV7-3	.	TRBJ1-6	.	CASSERGRESPLHF	TGTGCCAGCAGCGAAAGGGGAAGAGAATCACCCCTCCACTTT
TRBV7-2	.	TRBJ1-2	few	CASSLEGIYGYTF	TGTGCCAGCAGCTTAGAGGGGATCTATGGCTACACCTTC
TRBV9	TRBD1	TRBJ2-2	.	CASSVTGGAGTGELFF	TGTGCCAGCAGCGTGACAGGGGGCGCGGGCACCGGGGAGCTGTTTTTT
TRBV19	TRBD1	TRBJ1-1	.	CASSPTVPQGAHTEAFF	TGTGCCAGTAGTCCCACCGTGCCTCAGGGGGCTCACACTGAAGCTTTCTTT
TRBV11-2	.	TRBJ2-1	.	CASSFRGGAIYNEQFF	TGTGCCAGCAGCTTTAGAGGGGGGGCGATCTACAATGAGCAGTTCTTC
TRBV2	TRBD1	TRBJ2-1	.	CASNQGGNLDEQFF	TGTGCCAGCAATCAAGGGGGCAACTTGGATGAGCAGTTCTTC
TRBV2	.	TRBJ1-5	few	CASSPGSAQHF	TGTGCCAGCAGCCCCGGGTCAGCCCAGCATTTT
TRBV2	.	TRBJ1-5	few	CASSGTGSNQPQHF	TGTGCCAGCAGTGGGACGGGAAGCAATCAGCCCCAGCATTTT
TRBV19	TRBD1	TRBJ1-4	.	CASSTTGVEKLFF	TGTGCCAGTAGTACGACAGGGGTTGAAAAACTGTTTTTT
TRBV28	.	TRBJ1-1	.	CASGPAEAFF	TGTGCCAGTGGCCCTGCTGAAGCTTTCTTT
TRBV4-1	.	TRBJ2-3	.	CASSKGHLSTDTQYF	TGCGCCAGCAGCAAAGGCCACTTGAGCACAGATACGCAGTATTTT
TRBV15	.	TRBJ1-5	.	CATSRGHSNQPQHF	TGTGCCACCAGCAGAGGGCATAGCAATCAGCCCCAGCATTTT
TRBV2	.	TRBJ2-5	few	CASSEDGGARETQYF	TGTGCCAGCAGTGAAGATGGCGGGGCACGGGAGACCCAGTACTTC
TRBV10-3	.	TRBJ2-3	.	CALSPAGNTDTQYF	TGTGCCCTCAGTCCTGCGGGGAACACAGATACGCAGTATTTT
TRBV7-2	.	TRBJ2-1	.	CASSLGLSSYNEQFF	TGTGCCAGCAGCTTAGGACTGAGCTCCTACAATGAGCAGTTCTTC
TRBV12-3/TRBV12-4	.	TRBJ1-1	.	CASSVNTEAFF	TGTGCCAGCTCCGTTAACACTGAAGCTTTCTTT
TRBV9	.	TRBJ1-2	.	CASSVRDTRLGYTF	TGTGCCAGCAGCGTAAGGGACACCCGTCTTGGCTACACCTTC
TRBV7-8	.	TRBJ2-1	.	CASSPFTWEQFF	TGTGCCAGCAGCCCATTCACTTGGGAGCAGTTCTTC
TRBV27	TRBD1	TRBJ1-6	few	CASSSPLQGAGNSPLHF	TGTGCCAGCAGTTCTCCACTCCAGGGGGCCGGGAATTCACCCCTCCACTTT
TRBV11-1	.	TRBJ2-1	.	CASSLSMDSSVDEQFF	TGTGCCAGCAGCTTGAGTATGGATTCTAGCGTCGATGAGCAGTTCTTC
TRBV4-1	TRBD1	TRBJ1-4	.	CASSRNRDSGEKLFF	TGCGCCAGCAGCCGAAACCGGGACAGCGGTGAAAAACTGTTTTTT
TRBV30	.	TRBJ2-3	.	CACQTRGTDTQYF	TGTGCCTGCCAAACTCGGGGCACAGATACGCAGTATTTT
TRBV9	TRBD1	TRBJ2-3	.	CASSNPGQGTDTQYF	TGTGCCAGCAGCAATCCGGGACAGGGCACAGATACGCAGTATTTT
TRBV19	TRBD2	TRBJ2-1	.	CASKRLAGEQFF	TGTGCCAGTAAACGACTAGCAGGGGAGCAGTTCTTC
TRBV19	.	TRBJ2-1	.	CASSIDPSSGEQFF	TGTGCCAGTAGTATAGACCCCTCCAGTGGTGAGCAGTTCTTC
TRBV3-1/TRBV3-2	.	TRBJ1-6	few	CASSLSGTTNSPLHF	TGTGCCAGCAGCTTGTCCGGGACTACGAATTCACCCCTCCACTTT
TRBV24-1	TRBD2	TRBJ2-7	many	CATSAGPGLAGGEQYF	TGTGCCACCAGTGCTGGCCCGGGACTAGCGGGAGGCGAGCAGTACTTC
TRBV6-5	.	TRBJ1-4	.	CASSYSGRTNEKLFF	TGTGCCAGCAGTTACTCGGGGAGAACTAATGAAAAACTGTTTTTT
TRBV30	.	TRBJ2-1	.	CAWSVLANNEQFF	TGTGCCTGGAGTGTCTTAGCGAACAATGAGCAGTTCTTC
TRBV19	TRBD2	TRBJ2-1	.	CASSKVAGVWNEQFF	TGTGCCAGTAGTAAGGTAGCGGGAGTTTGGAATGAGCAGTTCTTC
TRBV5-1	TRBD2	TRBJ2-3	many	CASSLDIAGAGTDTQYF	TGCGCCAGCAGCTTGGATATAGCGGGGGCAGGGACAGATACGCAGTATTTT
TRBV11-2	.	TRBJ1-5	.	CASSLGSGGSQPQHF	TGTGCCAGCAGCTTAGGATCGGGGGGGAGTCAGCCCCAGCATTTT
TRBV15	TRBD1	TRBJ1-1	.	CATSSFGRRGPAEAFF	TGTGCCACCAGCAGCTTTGGGAGGAGGGGGCCCGCTGAAGCTTTCTTT
TRBV5-4	TRBD1	TRBJ2-5	.	CASSSGTGNYQETQYF	TGTGCCAGCAGCTCGGGGACAGGGAATTACCAAGAGACCCAGTACTTC
TRBV9	TRBD1	TRBJ1-5	.	CASSVTGGAQPQHF	TGTGCCAGCAGCGTGACAGGGGGAGCTCAGCCCCAGCATTTT
TRBV9	.	TRBJ2-1	once	CASSEAGLTYNEQFF	TGTGCCAGCAGCGAAGCTGGGCTAACCTACAATGAGCAGTTCTTC
TRBV27	.	TRBJ2-7	.	CASRKTGTYEQYF	TGTGCCAGCAGAAAAACAGGAACCTACGAGCAGTACTTC